This TCR beta chain was sequenced for a study of blood T cells in healthy people across ages. General observations from the study: Bulk PBMC profiling left naive and antigen-experienced comparisons inconclusive.

This clonotype was seen a single time. Its antigen is unknown. CDR1 is SEHNR and CDR2 is FQNEAQ in the germline V gene (reference sequence). CDR3 length equals 15 residues. V lost 3 bases to trimming and J lost 3 bases; unmatched junction nucleotides: 8. A second roughly 6 to 11 cycle PCR used barcoded and J-beta primers. TCRdb analysed the 5' RACE reads with MiXCR anew, one entry per CDR3 protein. The sample lists 1.5 million or so distinct CDR3 sequences, about 40% occurring once. Donors gave around 10 milliliters of peripheral blood apiece. Every sample gave at least 5 micrograms of total RNA when it was extracted.

The receptor was derived from a woman aged 18-29 years in good health. V is TRBV7-9 and J is TRBJ2-7, with 7 bases matching TRBD2. What was sequenced was blood. The CDR3 here is CASSFTAGSNYEQYF. As DNA, the CDR3 is TGTGCCAGCAGCTTCACAGCGGGGTCAAACTACGAGCAGTACTTC.